This T cell receptor (beta chain) was documented in a study of T cell responses to AZD1222 COVID-19 vaccine. Repertoires were generated with immunoSEQ multiplex PCR, while TCRdb's copy carries only in-frame clones and drops some. The sample records 77,000 or so clones, about 91% being singletons. Study conclusions and caveats: No repertoire was sampled before or during the peak T cell response, only after it. Spike-wide coverage was observed for vaccine-associated CD4 TCRs, with dominant responses at 160-218 and 743-854.

V shed 8 bases and J shed 3 bases, with 8 bases lying between them. The CDR3 length is 11 residues. Concerning this clone: Its antigen is undetermined.

The chain joins TRBV12-3 or TRBV12-4 to TRBJ2-7, with D hard to call. This sequence was found in an adult who received the AZD1222 COVID-19 vaccine. Sequenced here: peripheral blood, sampled 28 days after the second AZD1222 dose. CDR3 in amino acids: CASSRLYEQYF. The CDR3 nucleotides read TGTGCCAGCTCCCGCCTCTACGAGCAGTACTTC.